This TCR beta chain was recorded in a study of T cell repertoires in aging, cancer and after chemotherapy. In the study overall: Six age groups, ranging from 30 or younger to 70 or older, included the donors.

Study-wide results and limits: The repertoire data cannot show anything about immunological memory following chemotherapy. Median generation probability rose over the chemotherapy interval in each cancer cohort, suggesting rebound thymic output.

Remarks on this clonotype: Antigen: not known.

TRB rearrangements spanning V, D and J were amplified using mixed TRB-A/B primers. TCRdb processed the multiplex PCR reads anew with MiXCR; each CDR3 protein has one entry. The sample has approximately 7,600 distinct CDR3 sequences; roughly two fifths are singletons. Germline CDR1 SGHTA, CDR2 FQGNSA. This CDR3 is built from 17 residues. V was cut by 3 bases and J by 0 bases, with 15 bases left in between. TCR beta rearrangements were amplified from peripheral blood genomic DNA. The receptor's source is a human donor in good health. The sample taken for sequencing was blood. This chain connects TRBV7-2 to TRBJ1-3; D gene uncertain. CDR3 nucleotides: TGTGCCAGCAGCTTGGCCTCGGCAGGTGACTCTGGAAACACCATATATTTT. Translation gives CASSLASAGDSGNTIYF. The full variable domain, in which reference TRBV7-2 and TRBJ1-3 provide the parts outside the CDR3, is GAGVSQSPSNKVTEKGKDVELRCDPISGHTALYWYRQSLGQGLEFLIYFQGNSAPDKSGLPSDRFSAERTGGSVSTLTIQRTQQEDSAVYLCASSLASAGDSGNTIYFGEGSWLTVV.